This TCR beta chain appears in the sequencing data of a study of cytomegalovirus exposure and HLA in healthy donors. Study-level results: The tendency of first-cohort TCR clusters to co-occur in the roughly 120 validation repertoires was identified by a subsequent analysis. As was reported, the classifier diagnosed cytomegalovirus status with high specificity and sensitivity.

Clones were read by immunoSEQ multiplex PCR, and TCRdb kept only the in-frame ones, dropping some. The sample consists of under 200,000 clones, about 81% of them appearing once. With respect to this clone: What it binds is unknown.

The donors were members of the validation cohort, which comprised 120 subjects and was separate from the first cohort of 600 to 800 subjects. The CDR3 runs to 13 residues. In germline, CDR1 is MNHNS, CDR2 SASEGT. V was trimmed by 2 bases and J by 6 bases, leaving 8 bases between them. The chain combines TRBV6-1 with TRBJ1-5; no clear D. The sequencing sample was made of PBMCs. This receptor was obtained from a young woman in good health and CMV-seronegative. In nucleotides, the CDR3 is TGTGCCAGCAGTGAATTGGGGAGTCAGCCCCAGCATTTT. This translates into CASSELGSQPQHF.